A few counts support the clone carrying this TCR beta chain. Using immunoSEQ multiplex PCR, the repertoire was profiled, and TCRdb retains in-frame clones only, with some absent. The table lists hundreds of thousands of clones, about 84% of them singletons, with roughly 2% in the top ten. Participants were aged about 18 to 90 years, lived in 24 US areas, and enrolled virtually. Recovery meant two consecutive negative NP/OP PCR tests, professional clearance, or resolved symptoms. The germline V gene has CDR1 SGHAT and CDR2 FQNNGV. Germline trimming cut 1 base from V and 7 bases from J; bases unmatched to any gene: 5. CDR3 length: 15 residues. This sample is drawn from a study of blood T cell repertoires in COVID-19. Study-level background: The origin of the acute and convalescent COVID-19 samples was the United States, Italy and Spain.

Input material: PBMCs or T cells enriched from blood (not recorded which). This clonotype originated in a woman in her fifties or sixties who had recovered from COVID-19. The chain is built from TRBV11-2 and TRBJ2-2; 8 nucleotides line up with TRBD1. CDR3 nucleotide sequence: TGTGCCAGCAGCTTAGTGGGCAGGGGGCACGGGGAGCTGTTTTTT. This gives the protein CASSLVGRGHGELFF.